One and the same sample provided the 25 T cell receptor beta chains below, sequenced in a study of CXCR3-negative and CXCR3-positive naive CD8 T cells. UMI-labeled 5' RACE TRB cDNA libraries were prepared from the cells. TCRdb re-analyzed the 5' RACE reads; it lists each CDR3 protein once, without DNA. The sample table sets out over 100,000 distinct CDR3 sequences. Sequencing used naive CXCR3- CD8+ T cells from blood. Regarding subset: CD45RO-CCR7+CD27+CD95- naive CD8+ T cells lacking CXCR3 (TNR3-). The receptors were sampled from a human donor in good health. Some clones in this sample may be carry-over from other donors' samples.

The rearrangement links TRBV19 to TRBJ2-7; the TRBD1 assignment by TCRdb is unverifiable without DNA. CDR1 LNHDA and CDR2 SQIVND come from the germline V gene (reference sequence). This CDR3 has 14 amino acids. The CDR3 here is CASSIGQGTYEQYF.

This chain links TRBV28 with TRBJ2-2; TCRdb proposes TRBD1, but this gene call is untestable without DNA. This CDR3 is built from 16 residues. Germline-derived CDR1 and CDR2 are MDHEN and SYDVKM. CDR3 loop: CASSWWTGENTGELFF.

This chain joins TRBV5-1 and TRBJ2-1; TCRdb's assignment of TRBD1 cannot be checked, as there is no DNA. The germline V gene has CDR1 SGHRS and CDR2 YFSETQ. This CDR3 is built from 13 residues. CDR3 region: CAGGTGVGNEQFF.

The chain links TRBV7-2 to TRBJ1-3; TCRdb indicates TRBD1, and absent DNA this call remains unverified. There are 14 residues in the CDR3. From germline, CDR1 is SGHTA and CDR2 FQGNSA. The CDR3 loop is CASSPHPGGNTIYF.

The chain couples TRBV2 to TRBJ2-7; TCRdb proposes TRBD2, but this gene call is untestable without DNA. The CDR3 sequence is 14 residues long. The germline CDR1 and CDR2 sequences are SNHLY and FYNNEI. The CDR3 sequence is CASSDAAADYEQYF.

This chain's CDR3 is CASSLWAAQNNEQFF. The gene calls are TRBV28 and TRBJ2-1. Germline assignment: CDR1 MDHEN and CDR2 SYDVKM. This CDR3 region has 15 residues. Variable domain in full (rest from reference TRBV28 and TRBJ2-1): DVKVTQSSRYLVKRTGEKVFLECVQDMDHENMFWYRQDPGLGLRLIYFSYDVKMKEKGDIPEGYSVSREKKERFSLILESASTNQTSMYLCASSLWAAQNNEQFFGPGTRLTVL.

V is TRBV29-1 and J is TRBJ2-3; with no DNA, the TCRdb D assignment of TRBD1 cannot be verified. The CDR3 is made up of 16 amino acids. CDR1 is SQVTM, CDR2 ANQGSEA, per germline. CDR3 sequence reads: CSVAGLGGAFGDTQYF.

V is TRBV7-9 and J is TRBJ2-3. CDR1 and CDR2 from the germline V gene are SEHNR and FQNEAQ (reference sequence). The CDR3 totals 13 residues. CDR3 amino acids: CASSFSETDTQYF. The variable domain in full, with the rest retrieved from reference TRBV7-9 and TRBJ2-3, is DTGVSQNPRHKITKRGQNVTFRCDPISEHNRLYWYRQTLGQGPEFLTYFQNEAQLEKSRLLSDRFSAERPKGSFSTLEIQRTEQGDSAMYLCASSFSETDTQYFGPGTRLTVL.

The chain carries TRBV30 and TRBJ2-3; with no DNA, the TCRdb D assignment of TRBD1 cannot be verified. Germline V gene lookup returns CDR1 GTSNPN and CDR2 SVGIG (reference sequence). The CDR3 spans 15 residues. CDR3 loop: CAWSLAAGGLDTQYF.

This rearrangement joins TRBV7-3 to TRBJ2-7; the TCRdb call, TRBD2, lacks DNA for checking. The germline gives CDR1 SGHTA, CDR2 FQGTGA. The CDR3 is 15 amino acids. The CDR3 is CASSLTSGGTYEQYF.

CDR3 loop: CASTDRDFDEQYF. The V gene is TRBV7-8, the J gene TRBJ2-7; as DNA is missing, the TRBD1 call by TCRdb cannot be tested. The CDR3 contains 13 residues. CDR1 and CDR2 from the germline V gene are SGHVS and FQNEAQ. Full variable domain (outside the CDR3, taken from reference TRBV7-8 and TRBJ2-7): GAGVSQSPRYKVAKRGQDVALRCDPISGHVSLFWYQQALGQGPEFLTYFQNEAQLDKSGLPSDRFFAERPEGSVSTLKIQRTQQEDSAVYLCASTDRDFDEQYFGPGTRLTVT.

The rearrangement uses TRBV7-9 and TRBJ2-7; TCRdb's D gene call, TRBD2, goes unchecked for lack of DNA. The CDR3 is 16 residues long. CDR1 and CDR2 from the germline V gene are SEHNR and FQNEAQ (reference sequence). CDR3: CASSSRHRLSRDEQYF.

V and J are TRBV14 and TRBJ2-1. The length of the CDR3 is 14 residues. CDR1 SGHDN and CDR2 FVKESK come from the germline V gene. CDR3 loop: CASSQDDGRNEQFF.

The genes are TRBV6-5 and TRBJ2-1; TCRdb selects TRBD2, and the lack of DNA leaves this call unchecked. The CDR3 loop spans 15 amino acids. The germline V gene has CDR1 MNHEY and CDR2 SVGAGI. The chain's CDR3 is CASSYSSGGAYEQFF.

The genes are TRBV28 and TRBJ2-1; lacking DNA, the TRBD1 call made by TCRdb goes unchecked. This CDR3 is 13 amino acids long. Per the germline V gene, CDR1 is MDHEN and CDR2 is SYDVKM. CDR3 region: CASSLQGLNEQFF.

The chain recombines TRBV20-1 with TRBJ2-2; TCRdb selects TRBD2, and the lack of DNA leaves this call unchecked. Germline V CDR1 and CDR2: DFQATT, SNEGSKA (reference sequence). CDR3 size: 14 residues. CDR3 residues: CSARAALNTGELFF.

The chain uses TRBV7-8 and TRBJ2-7. Germline values: CDR1 SGHVS, CDR2 FQNEAQ. The CDR3 covers 19 residues. CDR3 sequence: CASSLVLDLSVFSSYEQYF.

J is TRBJ2-7 and V is TRBV13. The CDR3 consists of 12 residues. From germline, CDR1 is PRHDT and CDR2 FYEKMQ (reference sequence). CDR3: CASSLDPYEQYF.

The CDR3 here is CAGSQPSGRAREQYF. The J gene is TRBJ2-7, the V gene TRBV7-2; the TCRdb call, TRBD2, lacks DNA for checking. The CDR3 totals 15 residues. Germline CDR1 reads SGHTA; CDR2 reads FQGNSA.

The V and J genes are TRBV6-6 and TRBJ1-4; checking the TCRdb D call of TRBD1 is not possible without DNA. Germline V gene lookup returns CDR1 MNHNY and CDR2 SVGAGI (reference sequence). The CDR3 length is 16 residues. This chain's CDR3 is CASSSGTGGTNEKLFF.

V and J are TRBV27 and TRBJ2-7. CDR1 and CDR2 from the germline V gene are MNHEY and SMNVEV (reference sequence). CDR3 length: 14 residues. The CDR3: CASSLSTGSYEQYF.

V is TRBV10-2 and J is TRBJ2-5; TCRdb's assignment of TRBD1 cannot be checked, as there is no DNA. CDR3 length: 14 amino acids. Germline V CDR1 and CDR2: WSHSY, SAAADI. CDR3 residues: CASRSGGASETQYF.

The rearrangement joins TRBV27 to TRBJ1-2; the D call from TCRdb, TRBD1, cannot be confirmed without DNA. The CDR3 sequence is 12 residues long. The germline gives CDR1 MNHEY, CDR2 SMNVEV (reference sequence). This CDR3 reads CASSGTGDGYTF.

The chain links TRBV20-1 to TRBJ1-6. CDR3 length: 13 residues. Germline V gives CDR1 DFQATT, CDR2 SNEGSKA (reference sequence). The CDR3 sequence: CSASFGPFSPLHF.

This chain connects TRBV7-9 to TRBJ1-2. Germline CDR1 SEHNR, CDR2 FQNEAQ (reference sequence). There are 12 residues in the CDR3. This CDR3 reads CANLRSYYGYTF.